This T cell receptor (beta chain) was captured by sequencing in a study of T cell repertoires in cytomegalovirus infection. With respect to this clonotype: Its target is not known.

TCRdb processed the reads anew with MiXCR; each CDR3 protein has one entry. The profile covers approximately 990,000 distinct CDR3 sequences, with around 32% appearing a single time and roughly 12% taken by the ten largest. The origin of this receptor is a human donor in good health (CMV status not recorded). Some clones in this sample may be carry-over from other donors' samples. The sequencing here drew on cultured CD8+ T cells from PBMCs, taken from culture after CMV antigen stimulation.

This CDR3 is CASSQKGRGANYEQYF. The CDR3 coding sequence is TGCGCCAGCAGCCAGAAGGGGAGGGGGGCCAACTACGAGCAGTACTTC. The rearrangement joins TRBV4-1 to TRBJ2-7, with a possible D match to TRBD2 (7 bases). CDR1 is MGHRA, CDR2 YSYEKL, per germline. The CDR3 contains 16 residues. Between the trimmed V and J ends, which lost 3 bases and 3 bases, there was a span of 18 bases.